This entry concerns a single T cell receptor (beta chain). Its antigen remains unidentified. This CDR3 has 15 residues. The V end lost 6 bases, the J end lost 2 bases, and 15 bases lay between the germline ends. Germline V gives CDR1 MNHEY, CDR2 SMNVEV (reference sequence). The sample is drawn from a study of cytomegalovirus exposure and HLA in healthy donors. Study outcomes and limitations: According to the study, roughly 160 TCR beta chains were cytomegalovirus-associated. The CMV antigen specificity of a few CMV-associated chains was confirmed through in vitro analysis.

Vbeta (60) and Jbeta (13) primers were used in the PCR. Libraries were prepared by immunoSEQ multiplex PCR; TCRdb keeps only in-frame clonotypes and omits some of them. The sample shows fewer than 350,000 clones, around nine tenths of them seen only once. The sample consisted of PBMCs. This receptor was identified in a woman aged 18-30 years in good health and CMV-seronegative. The chain carries TRBV27 and TRBJ2-3; TRBD2 is a possible D gene (6 bases). The CDR3 sequence: CASSSERVTTDTQYF. CDR3 DNA sequence: TGTGCCAGCAGCTCCGAGCGGGTGACCACAGATACGCAGTATTTT.